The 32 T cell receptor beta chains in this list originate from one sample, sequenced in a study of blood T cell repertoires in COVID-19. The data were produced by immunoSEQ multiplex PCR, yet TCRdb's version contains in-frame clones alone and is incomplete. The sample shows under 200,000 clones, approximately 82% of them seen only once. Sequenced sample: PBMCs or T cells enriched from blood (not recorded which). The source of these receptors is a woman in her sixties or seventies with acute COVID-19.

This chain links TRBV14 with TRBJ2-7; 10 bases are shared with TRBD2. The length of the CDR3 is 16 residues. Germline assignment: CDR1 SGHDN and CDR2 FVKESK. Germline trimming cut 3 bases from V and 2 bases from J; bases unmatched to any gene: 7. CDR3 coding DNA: TGTGCCAGCAGCCACCTAAGGACTAGCGGTACCTACGAGCAGTACTTC. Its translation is CASSHLRTSGTYEQYF. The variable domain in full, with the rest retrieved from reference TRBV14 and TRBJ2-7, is EAGVTQFPSHSVIEKGQTVTLRCDPISGHDNLYWYRRVMGKEIKFLLHFVKESKQDESGMPNNRFLAERTGGTYSTLKVQPAELEDSGVYFCASSHLRTSGTYEQYFGPGTRLTVT.

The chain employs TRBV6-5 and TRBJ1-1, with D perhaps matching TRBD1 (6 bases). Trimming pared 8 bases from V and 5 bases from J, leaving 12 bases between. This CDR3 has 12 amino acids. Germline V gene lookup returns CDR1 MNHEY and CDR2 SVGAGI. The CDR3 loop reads CASAGVLTEAFF. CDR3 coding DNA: TGTGCCAGCGCAGGGGTCTTAACTGAAGCTTTCTTT.

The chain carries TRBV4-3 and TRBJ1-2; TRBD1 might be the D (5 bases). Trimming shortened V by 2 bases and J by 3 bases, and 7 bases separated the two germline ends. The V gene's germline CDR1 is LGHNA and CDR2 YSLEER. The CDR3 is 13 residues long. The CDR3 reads CASSQQGDYGYTF. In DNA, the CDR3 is TGCGCCAGCAGCCAACAGGGCGACTATGGCTACACCTTC.

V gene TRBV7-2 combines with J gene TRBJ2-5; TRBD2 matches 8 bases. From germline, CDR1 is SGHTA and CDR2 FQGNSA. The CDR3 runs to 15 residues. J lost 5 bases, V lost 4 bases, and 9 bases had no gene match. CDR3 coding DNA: TGTGCCAGCAGCTCCCCGGCGGGAGGATGGGAGACCCAGTACTTC. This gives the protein CASSSPAGGWETQYF.

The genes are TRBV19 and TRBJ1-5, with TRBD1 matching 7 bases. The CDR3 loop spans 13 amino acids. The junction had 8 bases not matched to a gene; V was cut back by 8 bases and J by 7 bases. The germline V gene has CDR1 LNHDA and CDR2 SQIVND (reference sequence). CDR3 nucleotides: TGTGCCAGTCAAGACAGGGTTGGACAGCCCCAGCATTTT. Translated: CASQDRVGQPQHF.

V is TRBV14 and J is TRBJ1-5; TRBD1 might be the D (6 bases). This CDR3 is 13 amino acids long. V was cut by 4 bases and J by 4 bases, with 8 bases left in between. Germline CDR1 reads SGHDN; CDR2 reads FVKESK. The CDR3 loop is CASSPQGNQPQHF. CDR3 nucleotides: TGTGCCAGCAGCCCTCAGGGGAATCAGCCCCAGCATTTT.

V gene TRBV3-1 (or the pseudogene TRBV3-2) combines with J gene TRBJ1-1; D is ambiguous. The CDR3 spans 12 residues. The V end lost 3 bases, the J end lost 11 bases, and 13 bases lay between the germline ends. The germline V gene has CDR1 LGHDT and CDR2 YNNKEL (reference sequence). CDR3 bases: TGTGCCAGCAGCCACAACGGCCCGAGGGCTTTCTTT. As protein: CASSHNGPRAFF.

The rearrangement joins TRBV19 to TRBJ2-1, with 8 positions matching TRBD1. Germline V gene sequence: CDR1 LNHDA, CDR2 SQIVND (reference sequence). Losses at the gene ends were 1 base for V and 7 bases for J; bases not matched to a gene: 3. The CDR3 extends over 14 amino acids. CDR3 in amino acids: CASSIGTGRNEQFF. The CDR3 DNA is TGTGCCAGTAGTATAGGGACAGGGCGGAATGAGCAGTTCTTC.

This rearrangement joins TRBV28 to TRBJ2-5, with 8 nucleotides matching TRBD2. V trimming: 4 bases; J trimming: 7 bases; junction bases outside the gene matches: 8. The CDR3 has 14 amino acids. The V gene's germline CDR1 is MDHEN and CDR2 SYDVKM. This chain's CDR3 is CASSSGGAGGTQYF. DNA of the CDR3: TGTGCCAGCAGTTCCGGGGGGGCTGGGGGGACCCAGTACTTC.

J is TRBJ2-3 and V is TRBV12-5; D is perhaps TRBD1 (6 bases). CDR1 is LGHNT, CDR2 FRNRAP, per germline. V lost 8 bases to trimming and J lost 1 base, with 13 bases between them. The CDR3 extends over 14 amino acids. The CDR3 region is CASSKGVGTDTQYF. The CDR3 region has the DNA TGTGCTAGTTCTAAGGGGGTTGGCACAGATACGCAGTATTTT.

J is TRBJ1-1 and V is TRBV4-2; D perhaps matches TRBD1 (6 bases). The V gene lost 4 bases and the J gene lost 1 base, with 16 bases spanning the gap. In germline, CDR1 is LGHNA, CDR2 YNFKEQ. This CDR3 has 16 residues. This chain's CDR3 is CASSRVNQGRNTEAFF. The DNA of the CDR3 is TGTGCCAGCAGCCGAGTGAACCAGGGGAGGAACACTGAAGCTTTCTTT.

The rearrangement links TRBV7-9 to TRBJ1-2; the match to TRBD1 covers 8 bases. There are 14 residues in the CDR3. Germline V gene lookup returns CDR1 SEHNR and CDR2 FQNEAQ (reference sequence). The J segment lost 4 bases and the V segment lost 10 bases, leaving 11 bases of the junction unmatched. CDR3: CATGRQGLVYGYTF. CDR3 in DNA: TGTGCCACCGGAAGACAGGGGTTAGTCTATGGCTACACCTTC.

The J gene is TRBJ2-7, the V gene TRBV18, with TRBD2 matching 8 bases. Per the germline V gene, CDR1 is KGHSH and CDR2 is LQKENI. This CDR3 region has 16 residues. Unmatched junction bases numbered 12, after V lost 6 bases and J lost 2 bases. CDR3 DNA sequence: TGTGCCAGCTCCCGAGGGTTCCGGGGGGGACCCTACGAGCAGTACGTC. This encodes CASSRGFRGGPYEQYV.

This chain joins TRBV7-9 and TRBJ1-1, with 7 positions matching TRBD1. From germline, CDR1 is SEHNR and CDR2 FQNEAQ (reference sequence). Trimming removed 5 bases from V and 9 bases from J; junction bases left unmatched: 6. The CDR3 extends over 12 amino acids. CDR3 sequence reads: CASSLPGQKAFF. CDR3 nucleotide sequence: TGTGCCAGCAGCCTCCCGGGACAGAAAGCTTTCTTT.

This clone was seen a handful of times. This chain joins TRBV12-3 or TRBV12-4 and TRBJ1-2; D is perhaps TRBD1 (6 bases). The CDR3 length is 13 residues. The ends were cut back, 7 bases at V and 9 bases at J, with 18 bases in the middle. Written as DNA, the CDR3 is TGTGCCAGCACCGTCCCTTCAGGGGCGAGCTACACCTTC. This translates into CASTVPSGASYTF.

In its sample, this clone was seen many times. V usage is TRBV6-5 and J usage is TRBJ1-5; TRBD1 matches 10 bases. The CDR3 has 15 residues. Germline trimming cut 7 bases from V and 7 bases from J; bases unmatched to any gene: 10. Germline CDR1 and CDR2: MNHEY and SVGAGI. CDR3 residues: CASMQGQGFGQPQHF. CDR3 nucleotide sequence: TGTGCCAGCATGCAGGGACAGGGGTTTGGCCAGCCCCAGCATTTT.

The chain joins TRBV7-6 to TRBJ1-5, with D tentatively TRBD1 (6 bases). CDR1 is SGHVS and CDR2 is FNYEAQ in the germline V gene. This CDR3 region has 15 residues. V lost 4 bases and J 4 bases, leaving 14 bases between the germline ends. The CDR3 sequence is CASSSEQGFNQPQHF. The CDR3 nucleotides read TGTGCCAGCAGCTCTGAACAGGGATTTAATCAGCCCCAGCATTTT.

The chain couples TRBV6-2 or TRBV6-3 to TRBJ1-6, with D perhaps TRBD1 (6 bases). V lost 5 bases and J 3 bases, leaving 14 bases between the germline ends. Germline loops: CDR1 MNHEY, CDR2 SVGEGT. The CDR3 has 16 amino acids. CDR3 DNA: TGTGCCAGCAGTGACACAGGGATAAGCTATAATTCACCCCTCCACTTT. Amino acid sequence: CASSDTGISYNSPLHF.

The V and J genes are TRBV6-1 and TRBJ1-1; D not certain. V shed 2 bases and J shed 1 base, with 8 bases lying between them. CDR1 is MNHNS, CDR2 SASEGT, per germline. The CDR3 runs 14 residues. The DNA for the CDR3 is TGTGCCAGCAGTGAATGGTCCGGGAACACTGAAGCTTTCTTT. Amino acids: CASSEWSGNTEAFF.

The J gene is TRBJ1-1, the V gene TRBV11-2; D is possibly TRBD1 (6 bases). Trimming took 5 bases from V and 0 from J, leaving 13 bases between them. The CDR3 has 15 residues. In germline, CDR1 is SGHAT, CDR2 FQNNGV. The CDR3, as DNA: TGTGCCAGCAGCAGAAGACAGGTCTTGAACACTGAAGCTTTCTTT. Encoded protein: CASSRRQVLNTEAFF.

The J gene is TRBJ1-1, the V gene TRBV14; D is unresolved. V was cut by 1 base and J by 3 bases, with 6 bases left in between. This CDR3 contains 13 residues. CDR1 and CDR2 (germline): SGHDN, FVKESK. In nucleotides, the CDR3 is TGTGCCAGCAGCCAAGTTACTGACACTGAAGCTTTCTTT. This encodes CASSQVTDTEAFF.

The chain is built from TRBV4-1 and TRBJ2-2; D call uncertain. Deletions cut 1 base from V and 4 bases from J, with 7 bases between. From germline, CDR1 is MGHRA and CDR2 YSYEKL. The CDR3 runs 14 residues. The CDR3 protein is CASSQGPGTGELFF. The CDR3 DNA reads TGCGCCAGCAGCCAAGGGCCGGGCACCGGGGAGCTGTTTTTT.

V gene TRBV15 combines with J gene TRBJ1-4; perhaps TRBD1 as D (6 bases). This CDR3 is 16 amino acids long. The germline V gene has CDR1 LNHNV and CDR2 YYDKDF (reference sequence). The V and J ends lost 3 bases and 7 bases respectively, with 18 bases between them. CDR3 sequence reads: CATSRGNDRYGEKLFF. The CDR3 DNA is TGTGCCACCAGCAGGGGCAACGACAGGTACGGTGAAAAACTGTTTTTT. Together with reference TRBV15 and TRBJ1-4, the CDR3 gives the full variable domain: DAMVIQNPRYQVTQFGKPVTLSCSQTLNHNVMYWYQQKSSQAPKLLFHYYDKDFNNEADTPDNFQSRRPNTSFCFLDIRSPGLGDTAMYLCATSRGNDRYGEKLFFGSGTQLSVL.

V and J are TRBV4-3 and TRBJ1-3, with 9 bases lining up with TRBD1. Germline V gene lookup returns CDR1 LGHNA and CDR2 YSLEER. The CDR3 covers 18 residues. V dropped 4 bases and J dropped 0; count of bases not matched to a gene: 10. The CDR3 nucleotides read TGCGCCAGCAGCCCGTGGGGGGACAGGGCCTTCTCTGGAAACACCATATATTTT. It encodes CASSPWGDRAFSGNTIYF.

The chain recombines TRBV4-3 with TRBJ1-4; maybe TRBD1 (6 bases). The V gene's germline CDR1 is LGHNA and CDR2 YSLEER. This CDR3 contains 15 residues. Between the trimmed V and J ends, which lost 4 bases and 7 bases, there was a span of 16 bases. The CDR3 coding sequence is TGCGCCAGCAGCCCGTCGCGGACAGTTGGTGAAAAACTGTTTTTT. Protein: CASSPSRTVGEKLFF.

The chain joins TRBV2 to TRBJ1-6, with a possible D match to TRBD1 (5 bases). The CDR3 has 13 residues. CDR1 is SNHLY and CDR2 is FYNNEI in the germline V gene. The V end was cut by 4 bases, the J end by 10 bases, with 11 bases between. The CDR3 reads CASSGSGNSPLHF. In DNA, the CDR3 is TGTGCCAGCAGTGGGTCAGGGAACTCACCCCTCCACTTT.

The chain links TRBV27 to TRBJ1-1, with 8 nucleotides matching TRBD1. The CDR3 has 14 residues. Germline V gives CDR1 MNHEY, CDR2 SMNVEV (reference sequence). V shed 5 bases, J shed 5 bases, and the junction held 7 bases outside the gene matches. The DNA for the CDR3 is TGTGCCAGCAGTCCTCAACAGGGGGGGACTGAAGCTTTCTTT. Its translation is CASSPQQGGTEAFF.

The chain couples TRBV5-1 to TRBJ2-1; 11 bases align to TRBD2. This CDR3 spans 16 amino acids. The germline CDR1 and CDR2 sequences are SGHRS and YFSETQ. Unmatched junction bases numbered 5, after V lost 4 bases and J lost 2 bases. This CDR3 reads CASSGASGGPYNEQFF. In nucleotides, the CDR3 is TGCGCCAGCAGCGGGGCTAGCGGGGGGCCCTACAATGAGCAGTTCTTC.

The CDR3 protein is CASKWVGTGSYEQYF. For the CDR3, the DNA is TGTGCCAGCAAGTGGGTTGGGACAGGGTCCTACGAGCAGTACTTC. The rearrangement joins TRBV6-5 to TRBJ2-7, with 9 bases matching TRBD1. The CDR3 loop spans 15 amino acids. The J segment lost 1 base and the V segment lost 7 bases, leaving 8 bases of the junction unmatched. Germline CDR1 reads MNHEY; CDR2 reads SVGAGI.

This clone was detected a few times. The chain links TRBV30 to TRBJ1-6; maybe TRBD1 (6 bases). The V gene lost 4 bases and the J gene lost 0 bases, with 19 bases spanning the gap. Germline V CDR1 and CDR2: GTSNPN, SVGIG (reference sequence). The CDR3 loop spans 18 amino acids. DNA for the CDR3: TGTGCCTGGAAAGGCCGGACAGAGAAATTCTCCTATAATTCACCCCTCCACTTT. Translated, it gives CAWKGRTEKFSYNSPLHF. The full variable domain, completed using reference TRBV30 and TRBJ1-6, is SQTIHQWPATLVQPVGSPLSLECTVEGTSNPNLYWYRQAAGRGLQLLFYSVGIGQISSEVPQNLSASRPQDRQFILSSKKLLLSDSGFYLCAWKGRTEKFSYNSPLHFGNGTRLTVT.

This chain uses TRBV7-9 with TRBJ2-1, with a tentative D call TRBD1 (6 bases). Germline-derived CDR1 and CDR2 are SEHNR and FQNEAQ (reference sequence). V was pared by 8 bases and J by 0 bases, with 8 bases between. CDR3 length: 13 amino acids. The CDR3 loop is CASGQSSYNEQFF. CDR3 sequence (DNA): TGTGCCAGCGGACAGAGCTCCTACAATGAGCAGTTCTTC.

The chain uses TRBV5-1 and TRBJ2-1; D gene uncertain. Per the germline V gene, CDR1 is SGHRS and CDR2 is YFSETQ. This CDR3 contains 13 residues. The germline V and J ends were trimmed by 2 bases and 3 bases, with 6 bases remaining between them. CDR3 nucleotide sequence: TGCGCCAGCAGCTTTAACAGCTACAATGAGCAGTTCTTC. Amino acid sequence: CASSFNSYNEQFF.